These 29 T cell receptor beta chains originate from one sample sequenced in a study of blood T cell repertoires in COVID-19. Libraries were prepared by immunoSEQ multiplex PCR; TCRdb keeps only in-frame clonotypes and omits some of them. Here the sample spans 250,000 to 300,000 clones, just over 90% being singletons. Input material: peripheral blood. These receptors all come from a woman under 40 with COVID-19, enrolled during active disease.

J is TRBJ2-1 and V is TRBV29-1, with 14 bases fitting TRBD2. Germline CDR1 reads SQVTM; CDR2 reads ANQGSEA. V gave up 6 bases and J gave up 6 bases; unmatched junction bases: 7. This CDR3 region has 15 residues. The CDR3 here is CSVDTGTSGGNEQFF. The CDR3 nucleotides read TGCAGCGTCGATACCGGGACTAGCGGGGGCAATGAGCAGTTCTTC.

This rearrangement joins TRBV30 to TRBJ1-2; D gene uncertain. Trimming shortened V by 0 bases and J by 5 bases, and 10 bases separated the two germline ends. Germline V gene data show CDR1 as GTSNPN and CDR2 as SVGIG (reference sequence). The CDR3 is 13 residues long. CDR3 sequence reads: CAWSVESVYGYTF. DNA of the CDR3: TGTGCCTGGAGTGTTGAGTCTGTTTATGGCTACACCTTC.

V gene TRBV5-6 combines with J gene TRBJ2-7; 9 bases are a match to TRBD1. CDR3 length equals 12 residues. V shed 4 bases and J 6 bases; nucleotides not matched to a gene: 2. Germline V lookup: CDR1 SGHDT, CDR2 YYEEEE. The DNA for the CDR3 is TGTGCCAGCAGCCGGGACAGGGTCGAGCAGTACTTC. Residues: CASSRDRVEQYF.

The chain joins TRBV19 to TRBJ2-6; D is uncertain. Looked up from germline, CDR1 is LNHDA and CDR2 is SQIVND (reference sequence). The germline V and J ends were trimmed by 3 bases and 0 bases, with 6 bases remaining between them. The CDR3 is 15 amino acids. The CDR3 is CASSITRSGANVLTF. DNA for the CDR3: TGTGCCAGTAGTATTACGCGCTCTGGGGCCAACGTCCTGACTTTC. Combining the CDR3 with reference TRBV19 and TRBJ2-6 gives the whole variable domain DGGITQSPKYLFRKEGQNVTLSCEQNLNHDAMYWYRQDPGQGLRLIYYSQIVNDFQKGDIAEGYSVSREKKESFPLTVTSAQKNPTAFYLCASSITRSGANVLTFGAGSRLTVL.

Written as DNA, the CDR3 is TGTGCCAGCAGCCGACAGAATGGCTACACCTTC. It yields the protein CASSRQNGYTF. The V and J genes are TRBV3-1 (or the pseudogene TRBV3-2) and TRBJ1-2, with a weak D call TRBD1 (5 bases). With 4 bases removed from V and 6 bases from J, the gap between germline ends came to 6 bases. Germline V gives CDR1 LGHDT, CDR2 YNNKEL (reference sequence). CDR3 size: 11 residues.

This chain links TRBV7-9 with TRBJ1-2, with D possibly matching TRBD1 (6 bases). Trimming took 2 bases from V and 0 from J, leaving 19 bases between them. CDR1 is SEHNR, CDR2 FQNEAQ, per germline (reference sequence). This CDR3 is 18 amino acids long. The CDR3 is CASSLWGQLRKTNYGYTF. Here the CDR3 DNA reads TGTGCCAGCAGCTTATGGGGACAACTGAGGAAAACTAACTATGGCTACACCTTC.

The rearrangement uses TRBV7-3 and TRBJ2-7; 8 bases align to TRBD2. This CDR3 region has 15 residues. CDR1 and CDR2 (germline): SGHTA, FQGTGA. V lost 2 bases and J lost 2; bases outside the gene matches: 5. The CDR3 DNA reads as TGTGCCAGCAGCTTATCCGGGGGGGCGGCCTACGAGCAGTACTTC. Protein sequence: CASSLSGGAAYEQYF.

CDR3 DNA: TGCAGCGTTGAAGATTGGGAGGGTGGCTACACCTTC. Translating gives CSVEDWEGGYTF. The chain links TRBV29-1 to TRBJ1-2; D unclear. CDR1 and CDR2 (germline): SQVTM, ANQGSEA. Trimming shortened V by 0 bases and J by 7 bases, and 9 bases separated the two germline ends. CDR3 size: 12 residues.

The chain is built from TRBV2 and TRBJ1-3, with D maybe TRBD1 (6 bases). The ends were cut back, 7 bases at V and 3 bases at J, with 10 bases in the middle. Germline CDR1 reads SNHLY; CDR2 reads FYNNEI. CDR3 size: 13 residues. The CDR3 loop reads CASIGRGGNTIYF. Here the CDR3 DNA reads TGTGCCAGCATCGGCAGGGGTGGAAACACCATATATTTT.

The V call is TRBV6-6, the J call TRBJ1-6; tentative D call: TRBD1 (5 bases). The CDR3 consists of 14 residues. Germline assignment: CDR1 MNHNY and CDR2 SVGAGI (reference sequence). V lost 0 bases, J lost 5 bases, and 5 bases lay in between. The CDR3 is CASSYSGDNSPLHF. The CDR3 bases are TGTGCCAGCAGTTACTCAGGGGATAATTCACCCCTCCACTTT.

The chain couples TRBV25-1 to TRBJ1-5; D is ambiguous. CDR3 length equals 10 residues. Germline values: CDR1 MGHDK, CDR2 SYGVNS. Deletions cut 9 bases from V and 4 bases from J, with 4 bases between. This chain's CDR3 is CARRNQPQHF. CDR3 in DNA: TGTGCCAGGAGAAATCAGCCCCAGCATTTT. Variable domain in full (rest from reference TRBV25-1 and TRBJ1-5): EADIYQTPRYLVIGTGKKITLECSQTMGHDKMYWYQQDPGMELHLIHYSYGVNSTEKGDLSSESTVSRIRTEHFPLTLESARPSHTSQYLCARRNQPQHFGDGTRLSIL.

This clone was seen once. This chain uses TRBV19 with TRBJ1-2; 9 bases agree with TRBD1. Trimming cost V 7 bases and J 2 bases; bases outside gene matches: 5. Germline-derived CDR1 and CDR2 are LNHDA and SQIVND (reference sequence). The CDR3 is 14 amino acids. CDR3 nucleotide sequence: TGTGCCAGTACCTACAGGGGGCTGAACTATGGCTACACCTTC. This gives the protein CASTYRGLNYGYTF. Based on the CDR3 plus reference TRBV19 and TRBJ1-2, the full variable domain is DGGITQSPKYLFRKEGQNVTLSCEQNLNHDAMYWYRQDPGQGLRLIYYSQIVNDFQKGDIAEGYSVSREKKESFPLTVTSAQKNPTAFYLCASTYRGLNYGYTFGSGTRLTVV.

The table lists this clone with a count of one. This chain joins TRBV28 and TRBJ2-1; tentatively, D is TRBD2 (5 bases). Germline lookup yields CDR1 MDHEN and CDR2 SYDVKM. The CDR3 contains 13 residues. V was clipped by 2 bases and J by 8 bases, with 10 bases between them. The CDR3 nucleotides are TGTGCCAGCAGTTTAACGGGGTTGGATGAGCAGTTCTTC. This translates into CASSLTGLDEQFF.

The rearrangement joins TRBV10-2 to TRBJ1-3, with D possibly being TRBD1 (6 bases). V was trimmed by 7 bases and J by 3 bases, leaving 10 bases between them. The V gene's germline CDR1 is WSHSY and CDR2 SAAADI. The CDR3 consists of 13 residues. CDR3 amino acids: CASIAGDGNTIYF. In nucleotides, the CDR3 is TGCGCCAGCATAGCAGGGGATGGAAACACCATATATTTT.

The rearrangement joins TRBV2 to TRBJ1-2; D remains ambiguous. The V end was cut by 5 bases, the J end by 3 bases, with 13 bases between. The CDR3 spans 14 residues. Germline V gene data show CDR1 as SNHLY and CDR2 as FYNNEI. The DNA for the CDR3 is TGTGCCAGCAGTATTGAGGGAGTCCACTATGGCTACACCTTC. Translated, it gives CASSIEGVHYGYTF.

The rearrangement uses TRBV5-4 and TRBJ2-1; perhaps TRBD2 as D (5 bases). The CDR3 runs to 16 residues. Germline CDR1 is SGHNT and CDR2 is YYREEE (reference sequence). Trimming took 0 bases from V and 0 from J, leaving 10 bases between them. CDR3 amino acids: CASSLGLASSYNEQFF. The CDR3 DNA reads TGTGCCAGCAGCTTGGGGCTAGCTAGCTCCTACAATGAGCAGTTCTTC.

CDR3 sequence: CASSRGDTQYF. In DNA, the CDR3 is TGTGCCAGCAGCCGGGGGGATACGCAGTATTTT. The rearrangement joins TRBV11-3 to TRBJ2-3; maybe TRBD2 (6 bases). Trimming pared 5 bases from V and 6 bases from J, leaving 6 bases between. CDR1 and CDR2 (germline): SGHNT, YENEEA. The CDR3 contains 11 residues.

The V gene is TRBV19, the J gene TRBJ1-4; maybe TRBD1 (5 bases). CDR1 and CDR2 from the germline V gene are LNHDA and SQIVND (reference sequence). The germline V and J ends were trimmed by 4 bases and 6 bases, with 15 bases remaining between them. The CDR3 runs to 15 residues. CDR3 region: CASSTLAGLYEKLFF. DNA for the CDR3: TGTGCCAGTAGTACTTTAGCAGGGCTGTATGAAAAACTGTTTTTT.

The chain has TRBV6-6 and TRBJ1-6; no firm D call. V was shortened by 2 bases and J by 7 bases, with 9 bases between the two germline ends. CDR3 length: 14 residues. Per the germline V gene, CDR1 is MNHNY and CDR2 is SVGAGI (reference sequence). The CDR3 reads CASSYGLANSPLHF. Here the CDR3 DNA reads TGTGCCAGCAGTTACGGACTGGCCAATTCACCCCTCCACTTT.

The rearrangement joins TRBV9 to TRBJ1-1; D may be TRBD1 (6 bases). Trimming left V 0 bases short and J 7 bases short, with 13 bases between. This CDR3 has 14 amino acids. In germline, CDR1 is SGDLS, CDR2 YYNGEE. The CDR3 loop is CASSVGQGRGEAFF. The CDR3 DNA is TGTGCCAGCAGCGTAGGTCAGGGGAGGGGTGAAGCTTTCTTT.

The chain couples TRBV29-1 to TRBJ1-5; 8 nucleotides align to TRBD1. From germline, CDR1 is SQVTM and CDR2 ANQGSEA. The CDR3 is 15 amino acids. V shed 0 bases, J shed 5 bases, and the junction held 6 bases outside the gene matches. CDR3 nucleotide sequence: TGCAGCGTTGAAGATCGGAACAGGGGGTATCAGCCCCAGCATTTT. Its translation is CSVEDRNRGYQPQHF.

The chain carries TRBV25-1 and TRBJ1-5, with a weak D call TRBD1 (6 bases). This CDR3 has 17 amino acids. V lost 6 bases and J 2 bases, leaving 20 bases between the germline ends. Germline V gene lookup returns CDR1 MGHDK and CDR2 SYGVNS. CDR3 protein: CASSREGGGARNQPQHF. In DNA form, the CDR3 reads TGTGCCAGCAGCCGAGAAGGGGGGGGAGCACGCAATCAGCCCCAGCATTTT.

CDR3 coding DNA: TGTGCCAGCAGCCAAACAGACCGTACGCATAATTCACCCCTCCACTTT. It codes for CASSQTDRTHNSPLHF. The chain combines TRBV3-1 (or the pseudogene TRBV3-2) with TRBJ1-6; the D is unclear. This CDR3 spans 16 amino acids. The germline V gene has CDR1 LGHDT and CDR2 YNNKEL (reference sequence). Deletions cut 2 bases from V and 5 bases from J, with 13 bases between.

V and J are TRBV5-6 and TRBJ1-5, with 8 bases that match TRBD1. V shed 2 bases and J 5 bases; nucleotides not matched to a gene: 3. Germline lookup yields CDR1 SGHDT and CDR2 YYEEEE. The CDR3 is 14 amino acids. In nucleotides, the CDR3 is TGTGCCAGCAGCTTACAGGGGGAAGATCAGCCCCAGCATTTT. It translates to CASSLQGEDQPQHF.

DNA of the CDR3: TGTGCCAGCAGCCCACTTCCGGGACAGGCTTACAATGAGCAGTTCTTC. Translating gives CASSPLPGQAYNEQFF. This rearrangement joins TRBV5-4 to TRBJ2-1, with 8 bases matching TRBD1. Germline values: CDR1 SGHNT, CDR2 YYREEE (reference sequence). This CDR3 comprises 16 residues. The V gene end was trimmed by 4 bases and the J gene end by 4 bases; junction bases not matched to a gene: 10.

For the CDR3, the DNA is TGTGCCAGCAGCCGGGACAAGGCCCAAGGAACCCAGTACTTC. Translating gives CASSRDKAQGTQYF. The V and J genes are TRBV3-1 (or the pseudogene TRBV3-2) and TRBJ2-5; D possibly corresponds to TRBD1 (6 bases). The germline gives CDR1 LGHDT, CDR2 YNNKEL (reference sequence). The CDR3 loop spans 14 amino acids. V was shortened by 4 bases and J by 8 bases, with 17 bases between the two germline ends.

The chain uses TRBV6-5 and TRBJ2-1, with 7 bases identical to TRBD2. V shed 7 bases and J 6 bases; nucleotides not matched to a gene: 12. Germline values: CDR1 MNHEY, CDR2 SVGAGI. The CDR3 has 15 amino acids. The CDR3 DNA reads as TGTGCCAGCAACAGACCGGGACTACGGGGCAATGAGCAGTTCTTC. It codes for CASNRPGLRGNEQFF.

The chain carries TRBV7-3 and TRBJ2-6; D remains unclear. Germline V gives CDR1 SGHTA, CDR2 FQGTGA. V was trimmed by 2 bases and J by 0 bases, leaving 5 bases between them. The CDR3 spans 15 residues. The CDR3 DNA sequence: TGTGCCAGCAGCTTAGGGCTCTCTGGGGCCAACGTCCTGACTTTC. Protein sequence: CASSLGLSGANVLTF.

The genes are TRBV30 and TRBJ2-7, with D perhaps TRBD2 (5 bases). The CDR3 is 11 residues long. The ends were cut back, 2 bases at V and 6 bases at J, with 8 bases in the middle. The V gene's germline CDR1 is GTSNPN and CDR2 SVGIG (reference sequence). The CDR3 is CAWSPSREQYF. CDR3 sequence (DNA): TGTGCCTGGAGTCCTAGCCGCGAGCAGTACTTC.